Listed below are T cell receptor beta chains from one sample, sequenced in a study of PD-1 blockade in classical Hodgkin lymphoma. The protocol was immunoSEQ multiplex PCR, while the TCRdb copy is restricted to in-frame clones and leaves out a portion. The sample includes approximately 89,000 clones, under 85% seen only once; the top ten take about 17%. The source material was peripheral blood mononuclear cells (PBMCs), sampled before the fourth cycle of nivolumab. The receptor source for this set is a human donor with classical Hodgkin lymphoma. Both conserved end residues are part of each CDR3. The D gene is left open where the match is weak. The size field is filled for only some rows; it gives once, few, many or a size class.

J | size | D | V | CDR3 | DNA
TRBJ1-2 | . | . | TRBV28 | CASRPGTLYGYTF | TGTGCCAGCAGGCCCGGGACACTCTATGGCTACACCTTC
TRBJ2-3 | . | . | TRBV10-3 | CAITAQDTQYF | TGTGCCATCACAGCCCAAGATACGCAGTATTTT
TRBJ1-1 | many | . | TRBV7-9 | CASSYTGPEAFF | TGTGCCAGCAGTTACACAGGGCCTGAAGCTTTCTTT
TRBJ2-5 | once | . | TRBV4-2 | CASSQGDDGGETQYF | TGTGCCAGCAGCCAGGGGGACGACGGGGGAGAGACCCAGTACTTC
TRBJ1-3 | . | . | TRBV5-1 | CASSDYRRSGFSGNTIYF | TGCGCCAGCAGCGACTACCGCCGGTCAGGTTTCTCTGGAAACACCATATATTTT
TRBJ2-3 | . | . | TRBV9 | CASSAGPVDTQYF | TGTGCCAGCAGCGCGGGCCCGGTGGATACGCAGTATTTT
TRBJ1-3 | . | TRBD1 | TRBV30 | CAWSGSGGIRGTIYF | TGTGCCTGGAGTGGGTCAGGGGGCATAAGGGGCACCATATATTTT
TRBJ2-1 | . | . | TRBV4-1 | CASSPHAREFLGNEQFF | TGCGCCAGCAGCCCCCATGCTAGGGAGTTTTTAGGTAATGAGCAGTTCTTC
TRBJ1-3 | once | . | TRBV9 | CASSIGDSGNTIYF | TGTGCCAGCAGCATAGGGGACTCTGGAAACACCATATATTTT
TRBJ1-1 | . | . | TRBV6-5 | CASSYSANTEAFF | TGTGCCAGCAGTTACTCTGCGAACACTGAAGCTTTCTTT
TRBJ2-7 | . | TRBD2 | TRBV28 | CAGGAGAPSYEQYF | TGTGCCGGGGGTGCGGGAGCTCCCTCCTACGAGCAGTACTTC
TRBJ2-3 | once | . | TRBV5-5 | CASTAGLLDTQYF | TGTGCCAGCACGGCAGGGCTGTTAGATACGCAGTATTTT